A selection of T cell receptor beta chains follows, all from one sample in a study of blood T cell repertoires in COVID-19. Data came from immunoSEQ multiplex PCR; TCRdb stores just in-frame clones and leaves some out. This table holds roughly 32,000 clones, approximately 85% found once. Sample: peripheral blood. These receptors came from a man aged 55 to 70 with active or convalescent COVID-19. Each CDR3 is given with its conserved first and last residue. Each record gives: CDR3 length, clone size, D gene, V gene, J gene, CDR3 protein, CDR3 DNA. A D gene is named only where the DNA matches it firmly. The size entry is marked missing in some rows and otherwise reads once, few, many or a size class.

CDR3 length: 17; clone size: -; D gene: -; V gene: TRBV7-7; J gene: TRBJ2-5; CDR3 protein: CASSLVYQGLGGETQYF; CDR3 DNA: TGTGCCAGCAGCTTAGTGTATCAGGGTTTGGGAGGAGAGACCCAGTACTTC
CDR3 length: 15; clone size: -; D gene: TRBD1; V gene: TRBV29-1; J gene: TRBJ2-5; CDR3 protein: CSVRGWAGGLETQYF; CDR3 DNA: TGCAGCGTTCGGGGCTGGGCAGGGGGCTTAGAGACCCAGTACTTC
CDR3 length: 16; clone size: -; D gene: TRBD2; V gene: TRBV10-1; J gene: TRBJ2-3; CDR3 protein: CASSPAGPGGTDTQYF; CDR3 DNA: TGCGCCAGCAGTCCAGCGGGGCCGGGAGGGACAGATACGCAGTATTTT
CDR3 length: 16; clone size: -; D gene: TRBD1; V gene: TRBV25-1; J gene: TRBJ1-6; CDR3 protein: CASSFWTGGENSPLHF; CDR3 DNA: TGTGCCAGCAGTTTTTGGACAGGGGGCGAAAATTCACCCCTCCACTTT
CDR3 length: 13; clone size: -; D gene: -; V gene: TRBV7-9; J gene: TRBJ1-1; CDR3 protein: CASSPGLGSGAFF; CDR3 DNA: TGTGCCAGCAGTCCAGGGCTAGGGTCTGGGGCTTTCTTT
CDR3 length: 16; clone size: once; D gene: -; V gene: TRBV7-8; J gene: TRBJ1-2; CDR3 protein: CASSPRDPNLNYGYTF; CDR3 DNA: TGTGCCAGCAGCCCCCGGGATCCCAACCTCAACTATGGCTACACCTTC
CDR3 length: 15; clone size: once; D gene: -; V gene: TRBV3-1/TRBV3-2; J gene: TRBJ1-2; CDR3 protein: CASSQETQRGSGYTF; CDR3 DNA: TGTGCCAGCAGCCAAGAGACCCAGCGCGGCTCTGGCTACACCTTC
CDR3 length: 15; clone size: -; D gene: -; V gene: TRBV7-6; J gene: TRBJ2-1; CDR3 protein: CASSLVGGINNEQFF; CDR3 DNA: TGTGCCAGCAGCTTAGTAGGCGGAATAAACAATGAGCAGTTCTTC
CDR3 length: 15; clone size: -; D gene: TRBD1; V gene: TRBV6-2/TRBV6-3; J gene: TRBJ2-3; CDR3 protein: CASSFLTGSTDTQYF; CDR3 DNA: TGTGCCAGCAGCTTTTTGACAGGGTCCACAGATACGCAGTATTTT
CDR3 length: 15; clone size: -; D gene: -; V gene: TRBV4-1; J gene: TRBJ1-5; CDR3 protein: CASSHRWGRGQPQHF; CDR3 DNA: TGCGCCAGCAGCCACAGGTGGGGGCGCGGTCAGCCCCAGCATTTT
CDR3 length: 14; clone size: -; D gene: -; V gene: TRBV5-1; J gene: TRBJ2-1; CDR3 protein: CASSLEHADNEQFF; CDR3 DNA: TGCGCCAGCAGCTTGGAACACGCGGACAATGAGCAGTTCTTC
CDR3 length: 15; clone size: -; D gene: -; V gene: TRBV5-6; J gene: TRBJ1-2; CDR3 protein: CASSRGAATNYGYTF; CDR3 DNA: TGTGCCAGCAGCCGGGGGGCAGCCACTAACTATGGCTACACCTTC
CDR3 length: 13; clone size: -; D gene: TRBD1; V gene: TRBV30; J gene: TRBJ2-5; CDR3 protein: CAWRDTGGETQYF; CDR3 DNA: TGTGCCTGGAGGGATACAGGGGGGGAGACCCAGTACTTC
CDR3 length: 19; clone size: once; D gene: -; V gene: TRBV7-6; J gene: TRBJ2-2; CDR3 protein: CASSFRPPRQSLNTGELFF; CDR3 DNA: TGTGCCAGCAGCTTTAGACCTCCCCGACAGTCCTTAAACACCGGGGAGCTGTTTTTT
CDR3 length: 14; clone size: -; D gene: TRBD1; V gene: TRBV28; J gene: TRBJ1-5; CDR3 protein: CASSYGTGNQPQHF; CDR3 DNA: TGTGCCAGCAGTTATGGGACAGGGAATCAGCCCCAGCATTTT
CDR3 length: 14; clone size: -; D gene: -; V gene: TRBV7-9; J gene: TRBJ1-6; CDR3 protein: CASSPAGLYSPLHF; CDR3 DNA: TGTGCCAGCAGCCCTGCGGGCCTCTATTCACCCCTCCACTTT
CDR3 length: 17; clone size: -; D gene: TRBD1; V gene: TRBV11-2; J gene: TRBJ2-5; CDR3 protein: CASSLGSTGLRQETQYF; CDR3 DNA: TGTGCCAGCAGCTTAGGGTCGACAGGGCTACGACAAGAGACCCAGTACTTC
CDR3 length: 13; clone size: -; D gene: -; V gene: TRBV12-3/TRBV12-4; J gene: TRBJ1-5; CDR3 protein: CASSRRNNQPQHF; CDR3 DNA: TGTGCCAGCAGTCGCAGGAACAATCAGCCCCAGCATTTT
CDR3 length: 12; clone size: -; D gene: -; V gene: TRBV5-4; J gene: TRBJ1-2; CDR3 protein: CASSPGVAGYTF; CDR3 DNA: TGTGCCAGCAGCCCAGGGGTCGCTGGCTACACCTTC
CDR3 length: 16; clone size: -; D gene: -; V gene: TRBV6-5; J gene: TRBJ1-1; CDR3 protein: CASSYWQGYMNTEAFF; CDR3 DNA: TGTGCCAGCAGTTACTGGCAGGGGTACATGAACACTGAAGCTTTCTTT
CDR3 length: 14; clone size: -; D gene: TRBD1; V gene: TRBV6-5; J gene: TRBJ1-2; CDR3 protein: CASRRRTGGNGYTF; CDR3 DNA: TGTGCCAGCAGGCGACGGACAGGGGGGAATGGCTACACCTTC
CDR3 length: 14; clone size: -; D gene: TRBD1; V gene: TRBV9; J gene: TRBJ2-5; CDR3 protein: CASSVGQGRETQYF; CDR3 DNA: TGTGCCAGCAGCGTAGGACAGGGGAGGGAGACCCAGTACTTC
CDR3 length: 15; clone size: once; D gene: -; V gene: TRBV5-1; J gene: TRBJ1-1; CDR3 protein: CASSLGNSGVTEAFF; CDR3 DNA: TGCGCCAGCAGCCTGGGTAATTCGGGGGTGACTGAAGCTTTCTTT
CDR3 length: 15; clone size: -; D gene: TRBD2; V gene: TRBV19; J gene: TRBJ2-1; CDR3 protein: CASSRTSGTYNEQFF; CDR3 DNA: TGTGCCAGTAGTAGAACTAGCGGTACCTACAATGAGCAGTTCTTC